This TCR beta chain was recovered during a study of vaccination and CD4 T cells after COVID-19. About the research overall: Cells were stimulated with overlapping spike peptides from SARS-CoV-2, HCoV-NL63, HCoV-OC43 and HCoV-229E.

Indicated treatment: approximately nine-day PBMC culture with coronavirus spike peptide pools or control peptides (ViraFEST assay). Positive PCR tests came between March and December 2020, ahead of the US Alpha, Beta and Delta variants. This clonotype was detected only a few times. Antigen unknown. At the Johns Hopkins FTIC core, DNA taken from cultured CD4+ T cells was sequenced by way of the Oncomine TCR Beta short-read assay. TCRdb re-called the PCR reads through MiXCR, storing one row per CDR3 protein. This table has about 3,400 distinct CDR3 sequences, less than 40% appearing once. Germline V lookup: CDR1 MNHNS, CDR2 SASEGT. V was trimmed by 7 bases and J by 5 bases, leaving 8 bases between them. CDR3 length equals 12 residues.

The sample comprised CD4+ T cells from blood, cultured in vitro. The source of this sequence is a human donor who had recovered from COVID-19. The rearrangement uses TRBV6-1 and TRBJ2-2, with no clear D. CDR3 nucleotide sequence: TGTGCCAGCATGGGGATGACCGGGGAGCTGTTTTTT. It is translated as CASMGMTGELFF.